Detailed here is one T cell receptor beta chain. Authors' data handling: Reference gene primer amplification gave estimated nucleated cell counts. Generated by immunoSEQ multiplex PCR, the TCRdb table keeps only in-frame clones and is missing some. That table is the source of V, J and clone size, and D and trimming were worked out from the DNA. The table shows some 110,000 clones, with roughly 80% occurring only once. This sample was included in a study of blood T cell repertoires in COVID-19. Study as a whole: Donors in the United States, Italy and Spain gave samples during acute or convalescent COVID-19. The analysed material was cDNA or gDNA that came from T cells, B-cell-depleted T cells, or PBMCs.

The sequence was obtained from a man between 45 and 60 years old with acute or convalescent COVID-19. Source material: peripheral blood.

CDR3 nucleotide sequence: TGCGCCAGCAGCTTTTCCGGGATTCCCTACGAGCAGTACTTC. This translates into CASSFSGIPYEQYF. The chain is built from TRBV5-1 and TRBJ2-7; tentatively, D is TRBD2 (5 bases). V was pared by 2 bases and J by 2 bases, with 11 bases between. Germline V gives CDR1 SGHRS, CDR2 YFSETQ. The CDR3 has 14 amino acids.